A selection of T cell receptor beta chains follows, all from one sample in a study of patients and donors after allogeneic stem cell transplantation. TCRdb redid the calling of the RT-PCR reads with MiXCR, one entry per CDR3 protein. Of approximately 200,000 distinct CDR3 sequences listed, roughly 14% are singletons. Sequenced material: blood, either unsorted or a sorted T cell fraction (not recorded which). Receptor source: a human donor who was either an allogeneic HSCT recipient or a stem cell or donor lymphocyte infusion donor (not recorded which). It is not recorded whose cells these are; they may come from a transplant donor. CDR3s include the opening cysteine and the closing phenylalanine or tryptophan. The D gene is left open where the match is weak. Some rows have no size entry. The others give once, few or many, or a class for an expanded clone.

J gene,V gene,clone size,D gene,CDR3 DNA,CDR3 protein
TRBJ2-3,TRBV24-1,few,-,TGTGCCACCAGTGATTTGTCCCAGGGGAACACAGATACGCAGTATTTT,CATSDLSQGNTDTQYF
TRBJ2-6,TRBV19,once,-,TGTGCCAGTAGTATCCCCGGCTCTGGGGCCAACGTCCTGACTTTC,CASSIPGSGANVLTF
TRBJ1-4,TRBV5-1,few,-,TGCGCCAGCAGCTTGGGTGGGACAAATAATGAAAAACTGTTTTTT,CASSLGGTNNEKLFF
TRBJ2-3,TRBV3-1,few,-,TGTGCCAGCAGCCAAGTGTGGGGCACAGATACGCAGTATTTT,CASSQVWGTDTQYF
TRBJ2-7,TRBV20-1,few,-,TGCAGTGCTCCCCGATTGGGGGAATCCTACGAGCAGTACTTC,CSAPRLGESYEQYF
TRBJ2-2,TRBV20-1,many,TRBD1,TGCAGTGCTAGAGGGACAGGGGCAACATCCGGGGAGCTGTTTTTT,CSARGTGATSGELFF
TRBJ1-2,TRBV20-1,-,-,TGCAGTGCAAATATTAGAGGGGGCTATGGCTACACCTTC,CSANIRGGYGYTF
TRBJ1-3,TRBV20-1,few,-,TGCAGTGCTAGGGGGGGGGCGGCTGGAAACACCATATATTTT,CSARGGAAGNTIYF
TRBJ2-5,TRBV25-1,few,-,TGTGCCAGCAGTGGACCCGAGGTGGAGACCCAGTACTTC,CASSGPEVETQYF
TRBJ2-6,TRBV6-1,few,-,TGTGCCACCTCCGGAGGGGCTCTGGGGGCCAACGTCCTGACTTTC,CATSGGALGANVLTF
TRBJ2-7,TRBV10-3,-,TRBD1,TGTGCCATCAGTGAGTCAGGGGCAGGGGGAGCATACGAGCAGTACTTC,CAISESGAGGAYEQYF
TRBJ1-6,TRBV4-2,-,TRBD1,TGTGCCAGCAGCCAAGACAGGGGGCATAATTCACCCCTCCACTTT,CASSQDRGHNSPLHF
TRBJ2-1,TRBV20-1,-,TRBD1,TGCAGTGCCGCTCATCAGGGGGCTAGCTACAATGAGCAGTTCTTC,CSAAHQGASYNEQFF
TRBJ2-1,TRBV5-1,many,-,TGCGCCAGCAGCAGGCGGCCGTCCGGCTTAGACAATGAGCAGTTCTTC,CASSRRPSGLDNEQFF
TRBJ1-5,TRBV9,many,-,TGTGCCAGCAGCGTAGCCCCCGATGGTTATCAGCCCCAGCATTTT,CASSVAPDGYQPQHF
TRBJ2-5,TRBV3-1,many,TRBD1,TGTGCCAGCAGCTGGGACAGTACCCCAGAGACCCAGTACTTC,CASSWDSTPETQYF
TRBJ1-2,TRBV7-8,many,-,TGTGCCAGCAGCGACAACTATGGCTACACCTTC,CASSDNYGYTF
TRBJ1-5,TRBV5-1,few,-,TGCGCCAGCAGCTTGTCCGGCAGGGAGGGACAGCCCCAGCATTTT,CASSLSGREGQPQHF
TRBJ1-1,TRBV29-1,many,-,TGCAGCGTTAACAGGGTCGGAGGAACTGAAGCTTTCTTT,CSVNRVGGTEAFF
TRBJ2-2,TRBV5-1,few,-,TGCGCCAGCAGCTTGACCGGGACATCGAACACCGGGGAGCTGTTTTTT,CASSLTGTSNTGELFF
TRBJ1-1,TRBV27,few,-,TGTGCCAGCAGTTGGCGCCGATCCTACACTGAAGCTTTCTTT,CASSWRRSYTEAFF
TRBJ2-1,TRBV20-1,many,TRBD2,TGCAGTGCTAGCGATGTTTGGACTAGCGGGCGGGGTGAGCAGTTCTTC,CSASDVWTSGRGEQFF
TRBJ2-5,TRBV5-1,-,-,TGCGCCAGCAGCTTGTCCAAGCGAGAAGAGACCCAGTACTTC,CASSLSKREETQYF
TRBJ2-5,TRBV28,many,TRBD2,TGTGCCAGCAGTCCACCGGGACTAGACCAAGAGACCCAGTACTTC,CASSPPGLDQETQYF
TRBJ2-3,TRBV7-2,medium-sized,-,TGTGCCAGCAGCGCCTTATCCGGGAGGCAGTATTTT,CASSALSGRQYF
TRBJ1-5,TRBV12-3/TRBV12-4,-,-,TGTGCCAGCAGTTTGCTGAGGGAGCCCCAGCATTTT,CASSLLREPQHF
TRBJ2-3,TRBV6-5,few,TRBD2,TGTGCCAGCAGTTACGCGGGGGAAAGCACAGATACGCAGTATTTT,CASSYAGESTDTQYF
TRBJ1-6,TRBV5-1,-,-,TGCGCCAGCAGCTTGGAGCCCCAGCCTGATAATTCACCCCTCCACTTT,CASSLEPQPDNSPLHF
TRBJ2-5,TRBV20-1,-,-,TGCAGTGCTAACCGGAAAGGGAAACAAGAGACCCAGTACTTC,CSANRKGKQETQYF
TRBJ1-1,TRBV3-1,-,-,TGTGCCAGCAGCCAAGTTCAGAGCACTGAAGCTTTCTTT,CASSQVQSTEAFF
TRBJ2-1,TRBV5-1,many,TRBD1,TGCGCCAGCGAGGGACAGGGGATTTACAATGAGCAGTTCTTC,CASEGQGIYNEQFF
TRBJ1-3,TRBV7-6,few,-,TGTGCCAGCTCCTTAAGTGCTGGAAACACCATATATTTT,CASSLSAGNTIYF
TRBJ2-1,TRBV5-1,-,TRBD1,TGCGCCAGCAGCCCGGACAGGACACGCCCGTTCTTC,CASSPDRTRPFF
TRBJ1-1,TRBV2,-,-,TGTGCCAGCAAAACGACAGTTAACACTGAAGCTTTCTTT,CASKTTVNTEAFF
TRBJ2-7,TRBV4-1,few,-,TGCGCCAGCAGCCAAGAACTCTCCCGAAGGGCCGAGCAGTACTTC,CASSQELSRRAEQYF
TRBJ1-4,TRBV6-1,-,-,TGTGCCAGCAGCGTGGGTCCGACCAGGAGGCTATCAGAAAAACTGTTTTTT,CASSVGPTRRLSEKLFF
TRBJ2-2,TRBV19,few,TRBD1,TGTGCCAGTAGTAACACAGGGGGCGACACCGGGGAGCTGTTTTTT,CASSNTGGDTGELFF
TRBJ2-7,TRBV13,few,TRBD2,TGTGCCAGCAGCGAAGCGGGGGCCTGGGGCGAGCAGTACTTC,CASSEAGAWGEQYF
TRBJ2-3,TRBV2,few,-,TGTGCCAGCGGGAGGGGGGGCACGACAGATACGCAGTATTTT,CASGRGGTTDTQYF
TRBJ2-7,TRBV4-2,many,TRBD2,TGTGCCAGCAGCCGCGAACTAGCGGGAGGTTCGAGCTCCTACGAGCAGTACTTC,CASSRELAGGSSSYEQYF
TRBJ1-2,TRBV4-1,few,-,TGCGCCAGCAGCCAAGTACCCGATGGCCTACCTGGTGGCTACACCTTC,CASSQVPDGLPGGYTF
TRBJ2-3,TRBV11-3,-,-,TGTGCCAGCAGCGACAACACAGATACGCAGTATTTT,CASSDNTDTQYF
TRBJ2-7,TRBV27,few,TRBD1,TGTGCCAGCAGTTTATCCGGGACAGGGAGAGAGCAGTACTTC,CASSLSGTGREQYF
TRBJ2-3,TRBV5-6,few,TRBD2,TGTGCCAGCAGCTTGTATCAGCGGGGGGGCACAGATACGCAGTATTTT,CASSLYQRGGTDTQYF
TRBJ2-4,TRBV11-2,-,TRBD2,TGTGCCAGCAGCTTAGACAGCGGGGGAAACATTCAGTACTTC,CASSLDSGGNIQYF
TRBJ2-3,TRBV19,-,-,TGTGCCAGTACCTGGACGAACACAGATACGCAGTATTTT,CASTWTNTDTQYF
TRBJ2-1,TRBV24-1,-,-,TGTGCCACCAGTGATTTAGGGGGGGGGGCCTCAACGTATGAGCAGTTCTTC,CATSDLGGGASTYEQFF
TRBJ1-1,TRBV2,few,-,TGTGCCAGCAGTGCCGCAGGACAGAACACTGAAGCTTTCTTT,CASSAAGQNTEAFF
TRBJ1-6,TRBV4-3,-,-,TGCGCCAGCAGCCAAGTTCTTCTTAATTCACCCCTCCACTTT,CASSQVLLNSPLHF
TRBJ1-2,TRBV6-6,-,TRBD1,TGTGCCAGCAGTTTGTCACAGGGGGCAGTTGGCTTC,CASSLSQGAVGF
TRBJ1-1,TRBV25-1,few,-,TGTGCCAGCAGTGAATATGACACTGAAGCTTTCTTT,CASSEYDTEAFF